The T cell receptor beta chain under discussion was sequenced for a study of blood T cell repertoires in COVID-19. Study information: COVID-19 samples collected from the United States, Italy and Spain covered acute and convalescent phases. The analysed material was cDNA or gDNA that came from T cells, B-cell-depleted T cells, or PBMCs.

Per the authors' pipeline: Amplification of reference gene primers provided the estimated nucleated cell counts. Repertoires were generated with immunoSEQ multiplex PCR, while TCRdb's copy carries only in-frame clones and drops some. That table supplies the V and J calls and clone size; D and trimming were determined from the DNA. The sample lists some 300,000 clones; about nine tenths were seen once. Trimming removed 4 bases from V and 2 bases from J; junction bases left unmatched: 2. Per germline, CDR1 LNHNV and CDR2 YYDKDF (reference sequence). This CDR3 contains 15 residues. This clone occurred many times.

The sequence came from a young man with active or convalescent COVID-19. Material: peripheral blood. The rearrangement joins TRBV15 to TRBJ2-3; 11 nucleotides line up with TRBD2. As DNA, the CDR3 is TGTGCCACCAGCATAGCGGGGGGGCCCACAGATACGCAGTATTTT. Its protein is CATSIAGGPTDTQYF.